These T cell receptor beta chains were read from a single sample in a study of blood T cell repertoires in COVID-19. Generated by immunoSEQ multiplex PCR, the TCRdb table keeps only in-frame clones and is missing some. Of about 66,000 clones listed, roughly 89% were seen once; the top ten hold 1.3% to 1.5%. Sequencing input: peripheral blood. Receptor source: a man in his sixties with acute or convalescent COVID-19. The CDR3 runs from the conserved cysteine through the conserved F or W. D genes are given only for firm matches. A row's size may be missing; if present it is once, few, many or a size class.

V gene: TRBV7-8; clone size: -; D gene: -; J gene: TRBJ2-7; CDR3 DNA: TGTGCCAGCAGCTTAAGACAGCCTTACGAGCAGTACTTC; CDR3 protein: CASSLRQPYEQYF
V gene: TRBV10-3; clone size: -; D gene: TRBD2; J gene: TRBJ2-7; CDR3 DNA: TGTGCCACTTGGCATGCCGGGACTAGCGGGGGCCTAAACTCCTACGAGCAGTACTTC; CDR3 protein: CATWHAGTSGGLNSYEQYF
V gene: TRBV11-2; clone size: -; D gene: -; J gene: TRBJ1-3; CDR3 DNA: TGTGCCAGCAGCCCATTAATGGCAGGGTCCCTTCCCGTCGGAAACACCATATATTTT; CDR3 protein: CASSPLMAGSLPVGNTIYF
V gene: TRBV4-1; clone size: -; D gene: -; J gene: TRBJ1-2; CDR3 DNA: TGCGCCAGCAGCCAAGATTGGGCGGGGGCAAACTATGGCTACACCTTC; CDR3 protein: CASSQDWAGANYGYTF
V gene: TRBV5-4; clone size: -; D gene: -; J gene: TRBJ1-2; CDR3 DNA: TGTGCCAGCAGCTTCAGGGGTGGCTACACCTTC; CDR3 protein: CASSFRGGYTF
V gene: TRBV5-4; clone size: -; D gene: -; J gene: TRBJ1-3; CDR3 DNA: TGTGCCAGCAGCTTGAGGGGATCGGGAAACACCATATATTTT; CDR3 protein: CASSLRGSGNTIYF
V gene: TRBV6-1; clone size: -; D gene: TRBD1; J gene: TRBJ1-5; CDR3 DNA: TGTGCCAGCAGTGCGACGGGACAGTGGGGCAATCAGCCCCAGCATTTT; CDR3 protein: CASSATGQWGNQPQHF
V gene: TRBV9; clone size: -; D gene: TRBD1; J gene: TRBJ1-1; CDR3 DNA: TGTGCCAGCAGCGAAAAGCAGGGGGCGGCGGGCACTGAAGCTTTCTTT; CDR3 protein: CASSEKQGAAGTEAFF
V gene: TRBV5-1; clone size: -; D gene: -; J gene: TRBJ2-6; CDR3 DNA: TGCGCCAGCAGCTTGCAGGGTGCGGGGGCCAACGTCCTGACTTTC; CDR3 protein: CASSLQGAGANVLTF
V gene: TRBV19; clone size: -; D gene: TRBD1; J gene: TRBJ1-1; CDR3 DNA: TGTGCCAGTAGTACCTCATTAACAGGGGGTGAAGCTTTCTTT; CDR3 protein: CASSTSLTGGEAFF
V gene: TRBV24-1; clone size: -; D gene: TRBD2; J gene: TRBJ2-1; CDR3 DNA: TGTGCCACCAGTGAGGGCGGGGGGAACGATGAGCAGTTCTTC; CDR3 protein: CATSEGGGNDEQFF
V gene: TRBV29-1; clone size: -; D gene: -; J gene: TRBJ1-1; CDR3 DNA: TGCAGCGTTGAGGGACAGAACACTGAAGCTTTCTTT; CDR3 protein: CSVEGQNTEAFF
V gene: TRBV12-5; clone size: -; D gene: -; J gene: TRBJ1-5; CDR3 DNA: TGTGCTAGTGGTTTGGGCAGGGGAAGCAATCAGCCCCAGCATTTT; CDR3 protein: CASGLGRGSNQPQHF
V gene: TRBV7-9; clone size: -; D gene: -; J gene: TRBJ1-5; CDR3 DNA: TGTGCCAGCAGCTCGGGAGTCCAGCCTTCTTTCCAGCATTTT; CDR3 protein: CASSSGVQPSFQHF
V gene: TRBV27; clone size: few; D gene: TRBD1; J gene: TRBJ1-1; CDR3 DNA: TGTGCCAGCAGGACACTACAGGGGAGTGAAGCTTTCTTT; CDR3 protein: CASRTLQGSEAFF
V gene: TRBV6-5; clone size: -; D gene: -; J gene: TRBJ2-2; CDR3 DNA: TGTGCCAGCAAGAGGACTAAGAACACCGGGGAGCTGTTTTTT; CDR3 protein: CASKRTKNTGELFF
V gene: TRBV18; clone size: -; D gene: -; J gene: TRBJ2-7; CDR3 DNA: TGTGCCAGCTCACCCGGACAGCGAACCTACGAGCAGTACTTC; CDR3 protein: CASSPGQRTYEQYF
V gene: TRBV6-2/TRBV6-3; clone size: -; D gene: TRBD1; J gene: TRBJ2-6; CDR3 DNA: TGTGCCAGCAGTGGGACAGGCCTAACCTCTGGGGCCAACGTCCTGACTTTC; CDR3 protein: CASSGTGLTSGANVLTF
V gene: TRBV5-6; clone size: -; D gene: -; J gene: TRBJ2-5; CDR3 DNA: TGTGCCAGCAGCTTGGGACAGGTCCTCGGAGAGACCCAGTACTTC; CDR3 protein: CASSLGQVLGETQYF
V gene: TRBV11-2; clone size: -; D gene: TRBD1; J gene: TRBJ1-3; CDR3 DNA: TGTGCCAGCAGCTTATCGGGCAGGGGGCGTTCTGGAAACACCATATATTTT; CDR3 protein: CASSLSGRGRSGNTIYF
V gene: TRBV29-1; clone size: -; D gene: -; J gene: TRBJ2-5; CDR3 DNA: TGCAGCGTCAACAGGGAAGAGACCCAGTACTTC; CDR3 protein: CSVNREETQYF
V gene: TRBV7-9; clone size: once; D gene: TRBD1; J gene: TRBJ1-3; CDR3 DNA: TGTGCCAGCAGCGTGGACAGGTTGTTTTCTGGAAACACCATATATTTT; CDR3 protein: CASSVDRLFSGNTIYF
V gene: TRBV7-2; clone size: -; D gene: -; J gene: TRBJ2-1; CDR3 DNA: TGTGCCAGCAGCCCCGGACTCCCCTCCTACAATGAGCAGTTCTTC; CDR3 protein: CASSPGLPSYNEQFF
V gene: TRBV2; clone size: once; D gene: -; J gene: TRBJ2-7; CDR3 DNA: TGTGCCAGCAGTGATCCTAGCGGGCGTCAGGGGGACGAGCAGTACTTC; CDR3 protein: CASSDPSGRQGDEQYF
V gene: TRBV6-5; clone size: -; D gene: -; J gene: TRBJ2-2; CDR3 DNA: TGTGCCAGCAGTCCCCCCTTAGACACCGGGGAGCTGTTTTTT; CDR3 protein: CASSPPLDTGELFF
V gene: TRBV6-6; clone size: -; D gene: TRBD1; J gene: TRBJ2-5; CDR3 DNA: TGTGCCAGCAGTCGCCCTCGACAGGGCGCAGAGACCCAGTACTTC; CDR3 protein: CASSRPRQGAETQYF
V gene: TRBV9; clone size: -; D gene: -; J gene: TRBJ1-6; CDR3 DNA: TGTGCCAGCAGCGCGTTATCCAGGGGTAATTCACCCCTCCACTTT; CDR3 protein: CASSALSRGNSPLHF
V gene: TRBV9; clone size: -; D gene: TRBD1; J gene: TRBJ1-2; CDR3 DNA: TGTGCCAGCAGCGTAGAACAGGGGAGCTATGGCTACACCTTC; CDR3 protein: CASSVEQGSYGYTF
V gene: TRBV30; clone size: once; D gene: -; J gene: TRBJ1-1; CDR3 DNA: TGTGCCTGGAGTGTACGTACAGAGAACACTGAAGCTTTCTTT; CDR3 protein: CAWSVRTENTEAFF
V gene: TRBV7-2; clone size: -; D gene: TRBD1; J gene: TRBJ1-2; CDR3 DNA: TGTGCCAGCAGCCCCGACAGGGGAAGCTATGGCTACACCTTC; CDR3 protein: CASSPDRGSYGYTF
V gene: TRBV6-6; clone size: -; D gene: -; J gene: TRBJ2-7; CDR3 DNA: TGTGCCAGCAGTTACTCGCGGGACTCCTACGAGCAGTACTTC; CDR3 protein: CASSYSRDSYEQYF
V gene: TRBV2; clone size: -; D gene: -; J gene: TRBJ1-5; CDR3 DNA: TGTGCCAGCAGTGACATGGACAGAGGGAATCAGCCCCAGCATTTT; CDR3 protein: CASSDMDRGNQPQHF
V gene: TRBV2; clone size: once; D gene: TRBD1; J gene: TRBJ1-5; CDR3 DNA: TGTGCCAGCAGAGAGACAGGGTTAGGCAATCAGCCCCAGCATTTT; CDR3 protein: CASRETGLGNQPQHF
V gene: TRBV3-1/TRBV3-2; clone size: once; D gene: -; J gene: TRBJ1-6; CDR3 DNA: TGTGCCAGCAGCCCCGGGATCTCCAATTCACCCCTCCACTTT; CDR3 protein: CASSPGISNSPLHF
V gene: TRBV12-3/TRBV12-4; clone size: -; D gene: -; J gene: TRBJ1-1; CDR3 DNA: TGTGCCAGCTCTCCAGGGACTGAAGCTTTCTTT; CDR3 protein: CASSPGTEAFF
V gene: TRBV3-1/TRBV3-2; clone size: -; D gene: -; J gene: TRBJ1-6; CDR3 DNA: TGTGCCAGCAGCCCGCAGGGTTATAATTCACCCCTCCACTTT; CDR3 protein: CASSPQGYNSPLHF
V gene: TRBV4-1; clone size: -; D gene: -; J gene: TRBJ2-5; CDR3 DNA: TGCGCCAGCAGCCCCCAGGGAGAGACCCAGTACTTC; CDR3 protein: CASSPQGETQYF